This TCR beta chain stems from a study of metastatic and nonmetastatic thyroid tumors. Background on the study: Repertoires from malignant and benign thyroid patients were compared across blood and tumor or nodule tissue.

Regarding the study as a whole: According to reports, the diversity of TCR beta was significantly higher in malignant thyroid tumors than in benign nodules, and this held in both blood and tumor samples.

Original methodology: Building a distant-metastasis classifier for papillary thyroid cancer drew on CDR3 differences across clinicopathological groups. TCRdb reprocessed the PCR reads using MiXCR. Here the V and J calls rest on TCRdb's processing, not on the authors' analysis. The repertoire holds about 15,000 clones, approximately 23% seen once, with approximately 8% in the top ten. Prior to thyroid surgery, none of the patients had received any treatment. Ten or more counts support this clone. Antigen: not known. A much larger clone is a single base away; this may be a read error. Different DNA sequences within this sample yield the same CDR3. Germline V gives CDR1 DFQATT, CDR2 SNEGSKA (reference sequence). The CDR3 spans 14 residues. The germline V and J ends were trimmed by 3 bases and 1 base, with 12 bases remaining between them.

This chain joins TRBV20-1 and TRBJ1-2; D is perhaps TRBD1 (5 bases). The TCR originated in a female donor with papillary thyroid cancer or a benign thyroid nodule (not recorded which). Some clones in this sample may be carry-over from other donors' samples. Source material: tumor tissue. For the CDR3, the DNA is TGCAGTGCTAGCCCGGGGCAAAGTAACTATGGCTACACCTTC. Its protein product is CSASPGQSNYGYTF.